This passage covers 32 T cell receptor beta chains from one sample sequenced in a study of T cells after yellow fever vaccination. TCRdb recomputed calls from the 5' RACE reads with MiXCR, one row per CDR3 protein. The profile covers under 550,000 distinct CDR3 sequences, with just over 20% appearing a single time and around 17% taken by the ten largest. The input for sequencing was PBMCs, taken about 20 days after the first yellow fever vaccination. The receptors come from a young man who received the YFV17D yellow fever vaccine.

This clonotype turned up a few times. V gene TRBV19 combines with J gene TRBJ1-1; 10 bases align to TRBD1. CDR1 and CDR2 (germline): LNHDA, SQIVND (reference sequence). After removal of 6 bases from V and 0 bases from J, the junction contained 1 base not matched to a gene. The CDR3 extends over 14 amino acids. DNA for the CDR3: TGTGCCAGTAGGGGACAGGGGATGAACACTGAAGCTTTCTTT. Translating gives CASRGQGMNTEAFF.

This clonotype turned up a few times. The chain recombines TRBV12-3 or TRBV12-4 with TRBJ1-3; D not certain. The CDR3 totals 14 residues. The ends were cut back, 2 bases at V and 7 bases at J, with 12 bases in the middle. CDR3 loop: CASSLTVGGNTIYF. For the CDR3, the DNA is TGTGCCAGCAGTTTAACAGTAGGAGGGAACACCATATATTTT.

This clonotype was seen more than once but under ten times. The rearrangement joins TRBV7-3 to TRBJ2-3, with D maybe TRBD1 (6 bases). V was clipped by 2 bases and J by 0 bases, with 9 bases between them. CDR3 size: 15 residues. CDR1 is SGHTA, CDR2 FQGTGA, per germline. This chain's CDR3 is CASSLGQSSTDTQYF. CDR3 in DNA: TGTGCCAGCAGCTTAGGACAGTCTAGCACAGATACGCAGTATTTT.

This clonotype turned up a few times. The chain recombines TRBV2 with TRBJ2-2, with 12 bases that match TRBD2. Germline V gene data show CDR1 as SNHLY and CDR2 as FYNNEI. There are 15 residues in the CDR3. The V segment lost 8 bases and the J segment 7 bases; nucleotides outside the gene matches: 8. CDR3 amino acids: CASVTSGGNSGELFF. Written as DNA, the CDR3 is TGTGCCAGCGTTACTAGCGGGGGGAATAGCGGGGAGCTGTTTTTT.

This clonotype appeared a few times. The V call is TRBV18, the J call TRBJ1-5, with D perhaps TRBD1 (6 bases). CDR3 length: 13 residues. Trimming left V 6 bases short and J 5 bases short, with 11 bases between. Germline-derived CDR1 and CDR2 are KGHSH and LQKENI. In DNA form, the CDR3 reads TGTGCCAGCTCCCGGGGGCGCGATCAGCCCCAGCATTTT. Translating it yields CASSRGRDQPQHF.

This clonotype was found many times. The genes are TRBV7-2 and TRBJ1-5, with 11 bases fitting TRBD1. With V trimmed by 4 bases and J by 1 base, 3 bases remained unmatched. This CDR3 spans 16 amino acids. Germline CDR1 reads SGHTA; CDR2 reads FQGNSA. The CDR3, as DNA: TGTGCCAGCAGCTGGACAGGGGGCAGGAGCAATCAGCCCCAGCATTTT. Its protein is CASSWTGGRSNQPQHF. Variable domain in full (rest from reference TRBV7-2 and TRBJ1-5): GAGVSQSPSNKVTEKGKDVELRCDPISGHTALYWYRQSLGQGLEFLIYFQGNSAPDKSGLPSDRFSAERTGGSVSTLTIQRTQQEDSAVYLCASSWTGGRSNQPQHFGDGTRLSIL.

The V gene is TRBV9, the J gene TRBJ2-1; D gene unclear. Germline V lookup: CDR1 SGDLS, CDR2 YYNGEE. This CDR3 spans 13 amino acids. Between the trimmed V and J ends, which lost 4 bases and 7 bases, there was a span of 12 bases. CDR3 sequence (DNA): TGTGCCAGCAGCTTGGACGTTCAGAATGAGCAGTTCTTC. As protein: CASSLDVQNEQFF.

This rearrangement joins TRBV10-3 to TRBJ2-1, with 9 bases that match TRBD1. Trimming cost V 5 bases and J 3 bases; bases outside gene matches: 5. Per the germline V gene, CDR1 is ENHRY and CDR2 is SYGVKD. The CDR3 spans 15 residues. The CDR3 spells CAISRQGESYNEQFF. The CDR3 DNA follows: TGTGCCATCAGTAGACAGGGGGAAAGCTACAATGAGCAGTTCTTC.

In its sample, this clonotype was seen a few times. This chain connects TRBV20-1 to TRBJ1-5; D unresolved. CDR1 is DFQATT and CDR2 is SNEGSKA in the germline V gene (reference sequence). V gave up 0 bases and J gave up 5 bases, with 11 bases separating them. This CDR3 is 14 amino acids long. This chain's CDR3 is CSARDRSDHQPQHF. Written as DNA, the CDR3 is TGCAGTGCTAGAGATCGGTCAGATCATCAGCCCCAGCATTTT.

Many counts were recorded for this clonotype. The chain uses TRBV12-3 or TRBV12-4 and TRBJ2-5; 9 bases align to TRBD1. The CDR3 loop spans 14 amino acids. Trimming took 3 bases from V and 3 from J; bases not matched to a gene: 2. In DNA, the CDR3 is TGTGCCAGCAGTTTGGGGACAGGGAAAGAGACCCAGTACTTC. This encodes CASSLGTGKETQYF.

This clonotype was seen a handful of times. V and J are TRBV10-3 and TRBJ1-1; tentative D call: TRBD1 (6 bases). The germline CDR1 and CDR2 sequences are ENHRY and SYGVKD. The CDR3 spans 15 residues. V lost 2 bases and J 4 bases, leaving 14 bases between the germline ends. CDR3 bases: TGTGCCATCAGTGAGCCGGGACATTTAGGCACTGAAGCTTTCTTT. Amino acid sequence: CAISEPGHLGTEAFF.

This chain connects TRBV15 to TRBJ1-1; D ambiguous. This CDR3 spans 15 amino acids. Germline assignment: CDR1 LNHNV and CDR2 YYDKDF (reference sequence). V was pared by 8 bases and J by 6 bases, with 22 bases between. Here the CDR3 reads CATPLPARERPEAFF. CDR3 nucleotides: TGTGCCACCCCCCTCCCGGCAAGGGAGAGACCTGAAGCTTTCTTT.

As to this clonotype: This is likely a read error, given that the CDR3 carries no conserved phenylalanine or tryptophan at its end. V usage is TRBV7-9 and J usage is TRBJ2-1; TRBD2 matches at 10 bases. Per the germline V gene, CDR1 is SEHNR and CDR2 is FQNEAQ (reference sequence). Trimming cost V 2 bases and J 6 bases; bases outside gene matches: 4. CDR3 length: 15 amino acids. The CDR3 nucleotides read TGTGCCAGCAGCTTAAATAGCGGGGGGACCAATGAGCAGTTCTAC. Protein product: CASSLNSGGTNEQFY.

J is TRBJ2-7 and V is TRBV5-1, with 9 bases fitting TRBD1. Germline V gives CDR1 SGHRS, CDR2 YFSETQ. The J segment lost 3 bases and the V segment lost 4 bases, leaving 5 bases of the junction unmatched. The CDR3 covers 14 residues. The CDR3 here is CASSIGTGNYEQYF. CDR3 bases: TGCGCCAGCAGCATCGGGACAGGGAACTACGAGCAGTACTTC.

The chain has TRBV5-8 and TRBJ2-1; a weak D match, TRBD1 (6 bases). The V end lost 2 bases, the J end lost 6 bases, and 12 bases lay between the germline ends. The CDR3 loop spans 14 amino acids. Germline loops: CDR1 SGHTS, CDR2 YDEGEE. CDR3 loop: CASSFQGTLNEQFF. The CDR3 nucleotides read TGTGCCAGCAGCTTTCAGGGGACCCTCAATGAGCAGTTCTTC.

The chain carries TRBV29-1 and TRBJ2-1, with D perhaps given as TRBD1 or TRBD2 (5 bases each). The ends were cut back, 3 bases at V and 0 bases at J, with 15 bases in the middle. CDR3 length equals 16 residues. Germline V gene lookup returns CDR1 SQVTM and CDR2 ANQGSEA. The CDR3 DNA reads TGCAGCGTTGAGGGCAGGGAGCGAGGCTCCTACAATGAGCAGTTCTTC. This gives the protein CSVEGRERGSYNEQFF.

Only a few counts were recorded for this clonotype. The chain combines TRBV6-1 with TRBJ1-3; D gene ambiguous. Germline assignment: CDR1 MNHNS and CDR2 SASEGT. Deletions cut 7 bases from V and 2 bases from J, with 6 bases between. The CDR3 is 12 amino acids. This CDR3 is CASNRPGNTIYF. Written as DNA, the CDR3 is TGTGCCAGCAACCGCCCTGGAAACACCATATATTTT.

This clonotype was seen a handful of times. The chain joins TRBV7-8 to TRBJ2-1; possible D gene TRBD2, 6 bases. Per the germline V gene, CDR1 is SGHVS and CDR2 is FQNEAQ. This CDR3 region has 15 residues. Trimming shortened V by 4 bases and J by 7 bases, and 17 bases separated the two germline ends. The DNA for the CDR3 is TGTGCCAGCAGCTCTGGGGGGAGCCGTTTGAATGAGCAGTTCTTC. Protein: CASSSGGSRLNEQFF.

This clonotype has just a few counts. The chain has TRBV7-9 and TRBJ2-5; D is unresolved. Germline V CDR1 and CDR2: SEHNR, FQNEAQ (reference sequence). The CDR3 has 15 residues. V was trimmed by 6 bases and J by 4 bases, leaving 18 bases between them. The CDR3: CASSPLGGFPETQYF. The CDR3 DNA is TGTGCCAGCAGTCCCCTCGGTGGGTTTCCAGAGACCCAGTACTTC.

The chain couples TRBV28 to TRBJ2-5, with D unclear. V was cut by 7 bases and J by 2 bases, with 8 bases left in between. CDR1 and CDR2 (germline): MDHEN, SYDVKM. This CDR3 has 12 amino acids. The CDR3 DNA reads TGTGCCAGCATGTCAAGACAAGAGACCCAGTACTTC. Amino acids: CASMSRQETQYF.

The chain uses TRBV5-5 and TRBJ1-6; 8 positions match TRBD1. Germline trimming cut 4 bases from V and 9 bases from J; bases unmatched to any gene: 6. Germline CDR1 reads SGHKS; CDR2 reads YYEKEE (reference sequence). The CDR3 is 14 residues long. For the CDR3, the DNA is TGTGCCAGCAGCCTCCGGACAGGGATTTCACCCCTCCACTTT. This gives the protein CASSLRTGISPLHF.

Here the CDR3 DNA reads TGTGCCAGCAAACGATTCGGGACAGGGGGTAACACCATATATTTT. This translates into CASKRFGTGGNTIYF. The V call is TRBV12-3 or TRBV12-4, the J call TRBJ1-3; TRBD1 matches 11 bases. This CDR3 has 15 amino acids. Trimming removed 7 bases from V and 7 bases from J; junction bases left unmatched: 9.

This clonotype showed up just a few times. The rearrangement uses TRBV7-9 and TRBJ2-1, with 9 bases aligning to TRBD2. The CDR3 contains 15 residues. CDR1 is SEHNR, CDR2 FQNEAQ, per germline (reference sequence). Trimming at V came to 0 bases and at J to 7 bases, leaving 4 bases not matched to a gene. The CDR3 sequence: CASSLASGGKNEQFF. The CDR3 nucleotides are TGTGCCAGCAGCTTAGCCAGCGGGGGGAAAAATGAGCAGTTCTTC.

CDR3 region: CASSQGSLRQGPYEQYF. Written as DNA, the CDR3 is TGTGCCAGCAGCCAAGGTTCGCTTAGACAGGGGCCCTACGAGCAGTACTTC. The genes are TRBV14 and TRBJ2-7, with 8 bases aligning to TRBD1. Trimming took 1 base from V and 2 from J; bases not matched to a gene: 10. The CDR3 spans 17 residues. Per germline, CDR1 SGHDN and CDR2 FVKESK.

This clonotype was counted only a few times. This chain links TRBV5-1 with TRBJ2-2, with 9 bases that match TRBD2. Unmatched junction bases numbered 6, after V lost 5 bases and J lost 4 bases. Germline loops: CDR1 SGHRS, CDR2 YFSETQ. The length of the CDR3 is 15 residues. In DNA, the CDR3 is TGCGCCAGCAGGGTGCCGGGACTAGCCACCGGGGAGCTGTTTTTT. Translation gives CASRVPGLATGELFF.

In this sample, this clonotype turned up a few times. The rearrangement uses TRBV12-5 and TRBJ2-1, with D possibly matching TRBD2 (6 bases). This CDR3 spans 15 amino acids. Germline assignment: CDR1 LGHNT and CDR2 FRNRAP. Trimming removed 5 bases at V and 8 bases at J, with 19 bases between. CDR3 protein: CASGPTGSQDDEQFF. CDR3 DNA: TGTGCTAGTGGTCCCACCGGGAGCCAAGACGATGAGCAGTTCTTC.

The rearrangement joins TRBV7-6 to TRBJ2-7, with D perhaps TRBD1 (6 bases). Trimming stripped 0 bases from V and 7 bases from J, with 10 bases between. The length of the CDR3 is 13 residues. Germline V gene lookup returns CDR1 SGHVS and CDR2 FNYEAQ. The CDR3 sequence: CASSLATGSEQYF. CDR3 in DNA: TGTGCCAGCAGCTTAGCTACAGGGAGTGAGCAGTACTTC.

The chain's CDR3 is CASRPDWNSNTGELFF. In DNA, the CDR3 is TGTGCCAGCAGGCCAGACTGGAACTCGAACACCGGGGAGCTGTTTTTT. This chain links TRBV12-3 or TRBV12-4 with TRBJ2-2; D gene uncertain. The ends were cut back, 6 bases at V and 0 bases at J, with 14 bases in the middle. The CDR3 totals 16 residues.

The table lists this clonotype with a few counts. The J gene is TRBJ2-2, the V gene TRBV7-2, with 7 bases identical to TRBD1. J gave up 0 bases and V 5 bases, and 6 bases lay outside the gene matches. The germline V gene encodes CDR1 SGHTA and CDR2 FQGNSA. This CDR3 region has 16 residues. CDR3 DNA sequence: TGTGCCAGCAGCCCAGGGACAGCCCCGAACACCGGGGAGCTGTTTTTT. Protein product: CASSPGTAPNTGELFF.

The gene calls are TRBV7-9 and TRBJ2-4; D is possibly TRBD2 (7 bases). Germline V gene lookup returns CDR1 SEHNR and CDR2 FQNEAQ (reference sequence). This CDR3 has 15 residues. V lost 8 bases and J 0 bases, leaving 14 bases between the germline ends. The CDR3 region is CASVGGRLAKNIQYF. DNA of the CDR3: TGTGCCAGCGTCGGGGGGCGGCTAGCCAAAAACATTCAGTACTTC.

The V gene is TRBV5-1, the J gene TRBJ1-5; 7 nucleotides line up with TRBD1. This CDR3 comprises 15 residues. After removal of 4 bases from V and 3 bases from J, the junction contained 7 bases not matched to a gene. Germline CDR1 reads SGHRS; CDR2 reads YFSETQ. CDR3: CASSPTGAFNQPQHF. In nucleotides, the CDR3 is TGCGCCAGCAGCCCAACAGGGGCGTTCAATCAGCCCCAGCATTTT. Based on the CDR3 plus reference TRBV5-1 and TRBJ1-5, the full variable domain is KAGVTQTPRYLIKTRGQQVTLSCSPISGHRSVSWYQQTPGQGLQFLFEYFSETQRNKGNFPGRFSGRQFSNSRSEMNVSTLELGDSALYLCASSPTGAFNQPQHFGDGTRLSIL.

This clonotype was picked up a small number of times. The chain joins TRBV4-3 to TRBJ1-2; D uncertain. Per the germline V gene, CDR1 is LGHNA and CDR2 is YSLEER. Trimming took 0 bases from V and 0 from J, leaving 8 bases between them. This CDR3 contains 15 residues. CDR3 nucleotide sequence: TGCGCCAGCAGCCAAGATTGGGGAGCTAACTATGGCTACACCTTC. Its protein is CASSQDWGANYGYTF.